The clone carrying this T cell receptor beta chain has a single count. Per the study methods: Cell counts per sample came from amplifying reference gene primers. The data were produced by immunoSEQ multiplex PCR, yet TCRdb's version contains in-frame clones alone and is incomplete. Clone size and the V and J calls come from that table; the DNA yielded D and trimming. The repertoire consists of roughly 300,000 clones, with 83% occurring once and the leading ten covering 7.5% to 10%. These data originate in a study of blood T cell repertoires in COVID-19. Background on the study: Sites in the United States, Italy and Spain provided acute and convalescent COVID-19 samples.

CDR3 size: 14 residues. V shed 6 bases, J shed 7 bases, and the junction held 5 bases outside the gene matches. Germline CDR1 LNHDA, CDR2 SQIVND (reference sequence). The clonotype comes from a woman between 50 and 59 years old who had recovered from COVID-19. What was sequenced was peripheral blood. The rearrangement links TRBV19 to TRBJ1-6; 8 bases match TRBD1. The CDR3 reads CASSRTGLNSPLHF. The DNA for the CDR3 is TGTGCCAGTAGCCGGACAGGGCTCAATTCACCCCTCCACTTT.